This passage covers 26 T cell receptor beta chains from one sample sequenced in a study of T cell responses to AZD1222 COVID-19 vaccine. Method: immunoSEQ multiplex PCR; TCRdb's copy keeps in-frame clones and lacks some. The data hold about 60,000 clones, with 86% observed a single time. The sequenced sample was peripheral blood, obtained 28 days after the second AZD1222 dose. Source of these receptors: an adult who received the AZD1222 COVID-19 vaccine.

The chain employs TRBV6-4 and TRBJ2-5, with D possibly matching TRBD2 (5 bases). Germline loops: CDR1 MRHNA, CDR2 SNTAGT. V was trimmed by 5 bases and J by 0 bases, leaving 13 bases between them. This CDR3 is built from 15 residues. The CDR3: CASSPSSDYQETQYF. The DNA of the CDR3 is TGTGCCAGCAGTCCCTCGTCGGACTACCAAGAGACCCAGTACTTC.

This clone was counted only a few times. This sequence joins TRBV6-4 and TRBJ2-7, with D perhaps assigned TRBD1 or TRBD2 (6 bases each). V was clipped by 2 bases and J by 2 bases, with 16 bases between them. Germline V gives CDR1 MRHNA, CDR2 SNTAGT. This CDR3 is built from 16 residues. For the CDR3, the DNA is TGTGCCAGCAGTGACCCAACGGGACGGGGGCCCTACGAGCAGTACTTC. Translation gives CASSDPTGRGPYEQYF.

This clone has just one count. The chain employs TRBV6-5 and TRBJ1-6, with D unresolved. Germline CDR1 reads MNHEY; CDR2 reads SVGAGI. Trimming took off 5 bases at V and 0 bases at J, with 8 bases between the two ends. The CDR3 extends over 15 amino acids. CDR3 sequence: CASSLEGSYNSPLHF. As DNA, the CDR3 is TGTGCCAGCAGTCTTGAGGGCTCCTATAATTCACCCCTCCACTTT.

This chain links TRBV11-2 with TRBJ2-1; D not resolved. V was clipped by 1 base and J by 10 bases, with 11 bases between them. Germline loops: CDR1 SGHAT, CDR2 FQNNGV. CDR3 size: 13 residues. The chain's CDR3 is CASSLGPNGEQFF. The CDR3 DNA is TGTGCCAGCAGCTTAGGCCCTAACGGCGAGCAGTTCTTC.

In its sample, this clone was seen once. The chain joins TRBV28 to TRBJ2-7, with TRBD2 as a possible D gene (5 bases). Trimming took off 2 bases at V and 9 bases at J, with 11 bases between the two ends. The CDR3 contains 12 residues. Germline V gene data show CDR1 as MDHEN and CDR2 as SYDVKM. CDR3 nucleotides: TGTGCCAGCAGTTTAAGAGGGTTGCTGCAGTACTTC. Amino acids: CASSLRGLLQYF.

This chain uses TRBV2 with TRBJ1-5; TRBD1 matches 11 bases. CDR1 is SNHLY, CDR2 FYNNEI, per germline. CDR3 length equals 16 residues. Losses at the gene ends were 4 bases for V and 4 bases for J; bases not matched to a gene: 6. The CDR3 DNA reads TGTGCCAGCAGTGTCAGGACAGGGGGCTCGAATCAGCCCCAGCATTTT. Protein sequence: CASSVRTGGSNQPQHF. Together with reference TRBV2 and TRBJ1-5, the CDR3 gives the full variable domain: EPEVTQTPSHQVTQMGQEVILRCVPISNHLYFYWYRQILGQKVEFLVSFYNNEISEKSEIFDDQFSVERPDGSNFTLKIRSTKLEDSAMYFCASSVRTGGSNQPQHFGDGTRLSIL.

This chain links TRBV11-1 with TRBJ2-5; D remains ambiguous. This CDR3 region has 13 residues. In germline, CDR1 is SGHAT, CDR2 FQDESV (reference sequence). Trimming took off 2 bases at V and 5 bases at J, with 9 bases between the two ends. Written as DNA, the CDR3 is TGTGCCAGCAGCTTAAGAGAGACGGAGACCCAGTACTTC. Translation: CASSLRETETQYF.

CDR3 loop: CASSLSGGGLNEKLFF. The CDR3 nucleotides are TGTGCCAGCAGCTTGAGCGGAGGGGGCCTTAATGAAAAACTGTTTTTT. The chain uses TRBV5-4 and TRBJ1-4, with 7 bases aligning to TRBD1. V dropped 1 base and J dropped 4; count of bases not matched to a gene: 7. This CDR3 comprises 16 residues. Germline values: CDR1 SGHNT, CDR2 YYREEE (reference sequence).

The gene calls are TRBV9 and TRBJ2-1; a possible D gene is TRBD2 (6 bases). The germline gives CDR1 SGDLS, CDR2 YYNGEE. Trimming cost V 3 bases and J 10 bases, with 17 bases left between them. The CDR3 extends over 14 amino acids. CDR3 sequence: CASSALGGAKEQFF. CDR3 nucleotide sequence: TGTGCCAGCAGCGCCCTGGGGGGAGCTAAGGAGCAGTTCTTC. The entire variable domain, with the rest obtained from reference TRBV9 and TRBJ2-1, is as follows: DSGVTQTPKHLITATGQRVTLRCSPRSGDLSVYWYQQSLDQGLQFLIQYYNGEERAKGNILERFSAQQFPDLHSELNLSSLELGDSALYFCASSALGGAKEQFFGPGTRLTVL.

V usage is TRBV28 and J usage is TRBJ1-3; D is undetermined. CDR3 length: 13 amino acids. V lost 5 bases to trimming and J lost 4 bases, with 9 bases between them. Germline V gene sequence: CDR1 MDHEN, CDR2 SYDVKM. For the CDR3, the DNA is TGTGCCAGCAGTCGCTCGACAGGAAACACCATATATTTT. Amino acids: CASSRSTGNTIYF.

Comments on this clone: The same CDR3 arises from other DNA sequences in this sample as well. The chain couples TRBV9 to TRBJ2-7, with D maybe TRBD2 (5 bases). CDR1 and CDR2 (germline): SGDLS, YYNGEE. Trimming stripped 0 bases from V and 6 bases from J, with 10 bases between. The CDR3 consists of 13 residues. CDR3 bases: TGTGCCAGCAGCGTAGAAGGTGGGAGCGAGCAGTACTTC. Translating it yields CASSVEGGSEQYF.

The chain links TRBV28 to TRBJ1-2; TRBD1 might be the D (5 bases). The ends were cut back, 6 bases at V and 0 bases at J, with 8 bases in the middle. Germline CDR1 and CDR2: MDHEN and SYDVKM. The CDR3 runs 13 residues. The CDR3 bases are TGTGCCAGCAGGGGGGTGGCTAACTATGGCTACACCTTC. Translation gives CASRGVANYGYTF.

The chain employs TRBV4-2 and TRBJ1-6; TRBD1 aligns across 7 bases. The junction had 9 bases not matched to a gene; V was cut back by 3 bases and J by 7 bases. The length of the CDR3 is 16 residues. The germline gives CDR1 LGHNA, CDR2 YNFKEQ. DNA for the CDR3: TGTGCCAGCAGCCACAATTGGGACAGAGAAAATTCACCCCTCCACTTT. This encodes CASSHNWDRENSPLHF.

The genes are TRBV11-2 and TRBJ2-1, with 8 bases aligning to TRBD2. The CDR3 runs to 16 residues. Losses at the gene ends were 2 bases for V and 10 bases for J; bases not matched to a gene: 13. The germline CDR1 and CDR2 sequences are SGHAT and FQNNGV. The CDR3 sequence: CASSLSGSGRGGEQFF. CDR3 nucleotides: TGTGCCAGCAGCTTAAGTGGAAGCGGGAGAGGGGGGGAGCAGTTCTTC.

This clone was recorded a few times. As DNA, the CDR3 is TGTGCCAGCAGTGGCCTACCCGGGAGCATGAACACTGAAGCTTTCTTT. It encodes CASSGLPGSMNTEAFF. The V gene is TRBV27, the J gene TRBJ1-1; no clear D gene. CDR1 MNHEY and CDR2 SMNVEV come from the germline V gene (reference sequence). CDR3 length equals 16 residues. Trimming took off 5 bases at V and 0 bases at J, with 16 bases between the two ends.

The chain has TRBV28 and TRBJ1-1; weak D call: TRBD1 (6 bases). This CDR3 has 14 residues. Germline V lookup: CDR1 MDHEN, CDR2 SYDVKM. Trimming removed 3 bases at V and 1 base at J, with 9 bases between. CDR3 amino acids: CASSLWDKNTEAFF. The DNA for the CDR3 is TGTGCCAGCAGTTTGTGGGACAAGAACACTGAAGCTTTCTTT.

The genes are TRBV3-1 (or the pseudogene TRBV3-2) and TRBJ1-2; the D gene is possibly TRBD1 (5 bases). The CDR3 loop spans 14 amino acids. Germline V gives CDR1 LGHDT, CDR2 YNNKEL (reference sequence). Trimming removed 5 bases at V and 0 bases at J, with 10 bases between. CDR3 region: CASSWDGANYGYTF. The CDR3 DNA reads as TGTGCCAGCAGCTGGGACGGAGCTAACTATGGCTACACCTTC.

V is TRBV19 and J is TRBJ2-1; 8 bases line up with TRBD2. Germline loops: CDR1 LNHDA, CDR2 SQIVND (reference sequence). With 6 bases clipped from V and 9 bases from J, the junction kept 7 bases outside the gene matches. The CDR3 covers 13 residues. This CDR3 reads CASRRLSGGEQFF. Written as DNA, the CDR3 is TGTGCCAGTAGGAGACTAAGCGGGGGTGAGCAGTTCTTC.

The chain joins TRBV4-3 to TRBJ1-2; D possibly corresponds to TRBD1 (5 bases). Trimming left V 3 bases short and J 5 bases short, with 13 bases between. Germline V CDR1 and CDR2: LGHNA, YSLEER. This CDR3 is built from 14 residues. CDR3 in DNA: TGCGCCAGCAGCCAGGGGGGAGGAGTTTATGGCTACACCTTC. Its protein product is CASSQGGGVYGYTF.

V usage is TRBV2 and J usage is TRBJ1-2; the match to TRBD1 covers 9 bases. Germline-derived CDR1 and CDR2 are SNHLY and FYNNEI. V dropped 6 bases and J dropped 9; count of bases not matched to a gene: 11. The CDR3 totals 14 residues. CDR3: CASRPGTGKESYTF. CDR3 nucleotides: TGTGCCAGCAGACCCGGGACAGGGAAGGAGAGCTACACCTTC.

The chain is built from TRBV6-5 and TRBJ1-6, with D unresolved. Germline CDR1 is MNHEY and CDR2 is SVGAGI. The CDR3 runs 12 residues. The CDR3 protein is CAGNTYNSPLHF. In DNA form, the CDR3 reads TGTGCGGGCAATACCTATAATTCACCCCTCCACTTT.

The chain uses TRBV28 and TRBJ2-1; D not certain. V was clipped by 2 bases and J by 0 bases, with 20 bases between them. The CDR3 length is 19 residues. CDR1 and CDR2 from the germline V gene are MDHEN and SYDVKM. The CDR3 sequence is CASSLGLESISSSYNEQFF. The DNA of the CDR3 is TGTGCCAGCAGTTTAGGGCTAGAAAGCATCTCGAGCTCCTACAATGAGCAGTTCTTC.

This clone was picked up one time. V and J are TRBV30 and TRBJ2-3; D tentatively fits TRBD1 or TRBD2 (6 bases each). The CDR3 consists of 13 residues. Germline loops: CDR1 GTSNPN, CDR2 SVGIG (reference sequence). V lost 5 bases and J 4 bases, leaving 13 bases between the germline ends. The CDR3, as DNA: TGTGCCTGGTTGCCGGGGGCCTCAGATACGCAGTATTTT. Translation gives CAWLPGASDTQYF.

The CDR3 sequence: CASSLTVNQPQHF. CDR3 nucleotide sequence: TGCGCCAGCAGCTTGACGGTAAATCAGCCCCAGCATTTT. The genes are TRBV5-1 and TRBJ1-5; D gene uncertain. CDR3 length: 13 amino acids. Trimming left V 1 base short and J 4 bases short, with 6 bases between. Looked up from germline, CDR1 is SGHRS and CDR2 is YFSETQ.

This clone was seen once. The chain combines TRBV6-5 with TRBJ1-5; no clear D gene. CDR3 length equals 15 residues. Trimming pared 5 bases from V and 0 bases from J, leaving 11 bases between. CDR1 MNHEY and CDR2 SVGAGI come from the germline V gene. The CDR3 DNA follows: TGTGCCAGCAGTCATCAGAGAGATAGCAATCAGCCCCAGCATTTT. It is translated as CASSHQRDSNQPQHF.

V and J are TRBV7-9 and TRBJ1-5; D ambiguous. V was shortened by 0 bases and J by 6 bases, with 12 bases between the two germline ends. Germline values: CDR1 SEHNR, CDR2 FQNEAQ (reference sequence). There are 15 residues in the CDR3. The CDR3 nucleotides read TGTGCCAGCAGCTTAGCGGGGAGGGTTGGTCAGCCCCAGCATTTT. It encodes CASSLAGRVGQPQHF.